This T cell receptor (beta chain) is from a study of T cell changes during pregnancy in multiple sclerosis. Germline CDR1 reads SQVTM; CDR2 reads ANQGSEA. This CDR3 is built from 14 residues. V was shortened by 0 bases and J by 0 bases, with 9 bases between the two germline ends. TCRdb's copy holds only in-frame clones and misses some; the assay was immunoSEQ multiplex PCR. The data contain around 81,000 clones, 80% to 95% of them singletons. This chain uses TRBV29-1 with TRBJ2-7; possibly TRBD1 for D (6 bases). This TCR was recovered from a female donor in good health, enrolled as a control in a pregnancy study. Source: peripheral blood, taken after pregnancy. The CDR3 DNA reads as TGCAGCGTTGAAGATGAGACAGGCTCCTACGAGCAGTACTTC. Amino acid sequence: CSVEDETGSYEQYF.